The present T cell receptor (beta chain) was sequenced within a study of identical twins. On this clonotype: A read error may produce the germline difference seen at one junction end.

The germline V gene encodes CDR1 PRHDT and CDR2 FYEKMQ (reference sequence). The CDR3 extends over 15 amino acids. TCRdb re-analysed the 5' RACE reads in MiXCR, keeping a single row per CDR3 protein. The sample lists fewer than 450,000 distinct CDR3 sequences, roughly 9% occurring once. The V gene is TRBV13, the J gene TRBJ2-7; 7 nucleotides match TRBD1. Sequencing used naive T cells sorted from blood. The source is a woman aged 45-60 years in good health. CDR3 nucleotide sequence: TGTTCCAGCAGCGCCCCGGGACAGACATACTACGAGCAGTACTTC. It translates to CSSSAPGQTYYEQYF.